Below, 9 T cell receptor beta chains from the same sample are listed, as sequenced in a study of post-analysis software for immune sequencing data. The study, taken as a whole, reports: In patients, TRBV5-6, TRBV5-1 and TRBV20-1 belonged to five or six TRBV segments found more frequently than in controls.

Included in the TCR beta cDNA libraries were unique molecular identifiers. MiXCR, run by TCRdb on the PCR reads, gives a single entry per CDR3 protein. The table has approximately 460,000 distinct CDR3 sequences, around 40% seen once. Their antigens remain unidentified. Sequencing used blood. The receptors shown here come from a girl aged 5-17 years with multiple sclerosis.

In the case of this clonotype: Germline and junction disagree at one end, which may indicate a read error. V gene TRBV5-8 combines with J gene TRBJ1-2, with D possibly matching TRBD1 (5 bases). The CDR3 has 14 amino acids. Germline-derived CDR1 and CDR2 are SGHTS and YDEGEE. Here the CDR3 reads CANSFPGPNYGYTF. CDR3 bases: TGTGCCAACAGCTTCCCGGGGCCTAACTATGGCTACACCTTC.

This clonotype showed up just a few times. The chain combines TRBV14 with TRBJ2-1, with 8 nucleotides matching TRBD2. Germline V lookup: CDR1 SGHDN, CDR2 FVKESK. The CDR3 runs to 16 residues. The junction had 6 bases not matched to a gene; V was cut back by 2 bases and J by 3 bases. CDR3 sequence: CASSQLVAGLYNEQFF. CDR3 sequence (DNA): TGTGCCAGCAGCCAATTGGTAGCGGGACTCTACAATGAGCAGTTCTTC.

The V gene is TRBV6-2 or TRBV6-3, the J gene TRBJ2-1, with D perhaps matching TRBD2 (5 bases). This CDR3 has 15 amino acids. V was clipped by 6 bases and J by 3 bases, with 15 bases between them. Germline CDR1 reads MNHEY; CDR2 reads SVGEGT. CDR3 loop: CASSVASRDYNEQFF. CDR3 DNA: TGTGCCAGCAGCGTAGCGTCCCGAGACTACAATGAGCAGTTCTTC.

This clonotype has more than one count but fewer than ten. This chain joins TRBV5-5 and TRBJ2-5, with 12 bases fitting TRBD1. This CDR3 has 21 residues. Germline-derived CDR1 and CDR2 are SGHKS and YYEKEE (reference sequence). The J segment lost 5 bases and the V segment lost 1 base, leaving 21 bases of the junction unmatched. The CDR3 coding sequence is TGTGCCAGCAGCTTGTTAGCAAACCAGCCGGGGACAGGGGGCTATCGGGAGACCCAGTACTTC. Translated, it gives CASSLLANQPGTGGYRETQYF.

The rearrangement uses TRBV6-5 and TRBJ2-5, with TRBD2 as a possible D gene (6 bases). CDR3 length: 14 amino acids. The ends were cut back, 5 bases at V and 5 bases at J, with 15 bases in the middle. The germline V gene has CDR1 MNHEY and CDR2 SVGAGI. The CDR3: CASSRGILLETQYF. In nucleotides, the CDR3 is TGTGCCAGCAGTCGGGGGATTCTACTGGAGACCCAGTACTTC.

The chain recombines TRBV5-1 with TRBJ1-1; 8 bases align to TRBD1. The CDR3 is made up of 14 amino acids. The germline gives CDR1 SGHRS, CDR2 YFSETQ. Trimming at V came to 5 bases and at J to 3 bases, leaving 6 bases not matched to a gene. This CDR3 reads CASRGQTGDTEAFF. The DNA of the CDR3 is TGCGCCAGCAGGGGACAGACAGGGGACACTGAAGCTTTCTTT.

As concerns this clonotype: A much bigger clone sits one base away, suggesting this may be a read error. This chain connects TRBV4-1 to TRBJ2-3; TRBD2 matches 7 bases. From germline, CDR1 is MGHRA and CDR2 YSYEKL. This CDR3 contains 17 residues. The CDR3 sequence is CVSSQVQLARSTDTQYF. As DNA, the CDR3 is TGCGTCAGCAGCCAAGTCCAACTAGCGAGGAGTACAGATACGCAGTATTTT.

The V call is TRBV29-1, the J call TRBJ1-5; D is undetermined. V was pared by 3 bases and J by 6 bases, with 15 bases between. The CDR3 loop spans 14 amino acids. Germline V gene sequence: CDR1 SQVTM, CDR2 ANQGSEA. The CDR3: CSVDINRGGQPQHF. In DNA, the CDR3 is TGCAGCGTTGACATCAACAGAGGTGGTCAGCCCCAGCATTTT.

The chain joins TRBV7-6 to TRBJ1-4, with 9 bases aligning to TRBD1. From germline, CDR1 is SGHVS and CDR2 FNYEAQ. The CDR3 has 18 amino acids. V shed 4 bases and J 6 bases; nucleotides not matched to a gene: 15. CDR3 in amino acids: CASSSGTGKWSYHEKLFF. The CDR3 DNA reads TGTGCCAGCAGCTCAGGGACAGGGAAGTGGTCGTATCATGAAAAACTGTTTTTT.